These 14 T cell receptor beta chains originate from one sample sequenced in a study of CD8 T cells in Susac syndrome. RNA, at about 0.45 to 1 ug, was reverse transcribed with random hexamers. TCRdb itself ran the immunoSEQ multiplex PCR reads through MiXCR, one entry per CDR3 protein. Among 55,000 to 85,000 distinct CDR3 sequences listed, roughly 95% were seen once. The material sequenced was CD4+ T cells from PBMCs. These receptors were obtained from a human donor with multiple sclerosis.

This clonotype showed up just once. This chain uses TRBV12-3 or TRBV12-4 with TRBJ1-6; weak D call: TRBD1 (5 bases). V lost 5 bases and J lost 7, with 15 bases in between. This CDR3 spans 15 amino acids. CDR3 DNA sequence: TGTGCCAGCAGTCTCCGAGGGACGGCGAATTCACCCCTCCACTTT. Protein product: CASSLRGTANSPLHF.

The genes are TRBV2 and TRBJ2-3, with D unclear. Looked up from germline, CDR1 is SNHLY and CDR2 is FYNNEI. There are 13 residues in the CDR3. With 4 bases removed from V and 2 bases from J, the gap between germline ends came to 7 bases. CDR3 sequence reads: CASSGSVTDTQYF. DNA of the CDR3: TGTGCCAGCAGTGGGTCGGTCACAGATACGCAGTATTTT.

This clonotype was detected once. CDR3 coding DNA: TGTGCCAGCAACCCTAGGGGCTTCCAAGAGACCCAGTACTTC. As protein: CASNPRGFQETQYF. The gene calls are TRBV7-2 and TRBJ2-5; D is perhaps TRBD1 (5 bases). Germline V gives CDR1 SGHTA, CDR2 FQGNSA. Trimming left V 7 bases short and J 1 base short, with 13 bases between. This CDR3 has 14 amino acids.

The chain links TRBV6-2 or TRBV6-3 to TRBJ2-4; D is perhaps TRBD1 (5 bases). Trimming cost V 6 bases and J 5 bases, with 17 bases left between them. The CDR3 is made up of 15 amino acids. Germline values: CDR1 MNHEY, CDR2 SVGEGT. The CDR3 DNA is TGTGCCAGCAGCCCTCTGGGGCAGGGTCAAAACATTCAGTACTTC. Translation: CASSPLGQGQNIQYF.

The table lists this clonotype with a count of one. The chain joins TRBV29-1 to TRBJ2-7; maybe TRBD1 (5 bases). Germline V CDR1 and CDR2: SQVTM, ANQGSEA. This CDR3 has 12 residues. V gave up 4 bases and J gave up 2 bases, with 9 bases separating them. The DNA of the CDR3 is TGCAGCGTTGCTCCAGGGACCTACGAGCAGTACTTC. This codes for CSVAPGTYEQYF.

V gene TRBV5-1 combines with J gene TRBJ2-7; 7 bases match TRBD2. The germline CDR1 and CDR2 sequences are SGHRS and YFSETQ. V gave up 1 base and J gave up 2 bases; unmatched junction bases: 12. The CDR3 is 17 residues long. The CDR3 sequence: CASSLSVAGGPTYEQYF. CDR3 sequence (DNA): TGCGCCAGCAGCTTGAGTGTAGCGGGTGGCCCGACCTACGAGCAGTACTTC.

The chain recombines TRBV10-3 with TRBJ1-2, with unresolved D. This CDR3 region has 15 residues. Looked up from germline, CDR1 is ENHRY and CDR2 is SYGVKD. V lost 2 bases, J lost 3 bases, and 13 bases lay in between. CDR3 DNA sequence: TGTGCCATCAGTGAGCCAACCTCAGGACACTATGGCTACACCTTC. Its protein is CAISEPTSGHYGYTF.

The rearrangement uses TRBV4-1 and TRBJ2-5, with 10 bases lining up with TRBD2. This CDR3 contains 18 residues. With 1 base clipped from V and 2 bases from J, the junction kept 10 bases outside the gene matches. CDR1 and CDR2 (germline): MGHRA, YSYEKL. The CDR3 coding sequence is TGCGCCAGCAGCCAAGGAAAGTTACTAGCGGGGCGACAAGAGACCCAGTACTTC. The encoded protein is CASSQGKLLAGRQETQYF.

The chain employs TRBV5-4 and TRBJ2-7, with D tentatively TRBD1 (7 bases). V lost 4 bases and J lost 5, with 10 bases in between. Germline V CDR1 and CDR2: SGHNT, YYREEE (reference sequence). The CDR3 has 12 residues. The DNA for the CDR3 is TGTGCCAGCAGCCGGGGGACAGACGAGCAGTACTTC. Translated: CASSRGTDEQYF.

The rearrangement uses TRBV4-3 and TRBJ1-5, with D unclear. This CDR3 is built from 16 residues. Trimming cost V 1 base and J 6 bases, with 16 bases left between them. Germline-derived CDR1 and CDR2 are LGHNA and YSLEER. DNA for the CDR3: TGCGCCAGCAGCCAAGTTCTTGGCAGTGACCTTCAGCCCCAGCATTTT. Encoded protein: CASSQVLGSDLQPQHF.

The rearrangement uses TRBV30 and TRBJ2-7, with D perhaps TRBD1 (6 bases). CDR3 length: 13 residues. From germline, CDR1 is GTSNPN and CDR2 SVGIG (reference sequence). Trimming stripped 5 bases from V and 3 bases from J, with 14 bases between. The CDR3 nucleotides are TGTGCCTGGTCAGGGGCCTATTTCTACGAGCAGTACTTC. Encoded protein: CAWSGAYFYEQYF.

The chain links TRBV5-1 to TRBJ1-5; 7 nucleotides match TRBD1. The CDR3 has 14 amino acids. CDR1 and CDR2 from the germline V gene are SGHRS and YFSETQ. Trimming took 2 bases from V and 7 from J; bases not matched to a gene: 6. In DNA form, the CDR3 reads TGCGCCAGCAGCTTCACAGGACAGGACCAGCCCCAGCATTTT. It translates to CASSFTGQDQPQHF. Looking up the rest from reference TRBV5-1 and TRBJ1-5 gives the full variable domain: KAGVTQTPRYLIKTRGQQVTLSCSPISGHRSVSWYQQTPGQGLQFLFEYFSETQRNKGNFPGRFSGRQFSNSRSEMNVSTLELGDSALYLCASSFTGQDQPQHFGDGTRLSIL.

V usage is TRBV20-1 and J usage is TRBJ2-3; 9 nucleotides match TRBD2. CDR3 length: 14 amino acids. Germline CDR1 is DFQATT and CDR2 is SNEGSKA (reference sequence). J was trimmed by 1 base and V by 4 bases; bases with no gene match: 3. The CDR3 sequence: CSATSGGRTDTQYF. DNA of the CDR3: TGCAGTGCTACCAGCGGGGGGCGCACAGATACGCAGTATTTT.

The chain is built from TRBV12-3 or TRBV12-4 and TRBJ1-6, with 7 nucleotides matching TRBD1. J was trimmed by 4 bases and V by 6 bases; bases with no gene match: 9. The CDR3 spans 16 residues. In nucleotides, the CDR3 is TGTGCCAGCAGCCCGGGACAGCTAATTTATAATTCACCCCTCCACTTT. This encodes CASSPGQLIYNSPLHF.